Listed below are T cell receptor beta chains from one sample, sequenced in a study of CD8+CD57+ T cells in acquired aplastic anemia. One entry per CDR3 protein results from TCRdb running MiXCR on the reads. Of 300,000 or so distinct CDR3 sequences listed, 45% to 65% are singletons. Sequencing used sorted CD4+, CD8+, or CD8+CD57+ T cells (not recorded which) from PBMCs. These receptors were collected from a human donor with severe aplastic anemia or a healthy control (not recorded which). The CDR3 runs from the conserved cysteine through the conserved F or W. D genes are given only for firm matches. The size of a clone is reported for some rows only, either as once, few or many, or as a class for expanded clones.

>once|TRBJ2-3|.|TRBV19
CASAAAWSADTQYF
TGTGCCAGCGCCGCTGCCTGGAGCGCAGATACGCAGTATTTT
>many|TRBJ2-2|.|TRBV11-2
CASSFHIDTGELFF
TGTGCCAGCAGCTTCCACATAGACACCGGGGAGCTGTTTTTT
>.|TRBJ2-5|.|TRBV2
CASIQGETQYF
TGTGCCAGCATCCAGGGAGAGACCCAGTACTTC
>.|TRBJ2-5|TRBD2|TRBV5-6
CASSPPGLAGKETQYF
TGTGCCAGCAGCCCTCCGGGACTAGCGGGAAAAGAGACCCAGTACTTC
>few|TRBJ1-2|.|TRBV24-1
CATSDRRIRGYTF
TGTGCCACCAGTGATAGGCGGATTCGGGGCTACACCTTC
>once|TRBJ1-2|.|TRBV19
CASGGGSDYGYTF
TGTGCCAGCGGCGGGGGGAGCGACTATGGCTACACCTTC
>.|TRBJ1-1|.|TRBV7-9
CAIDTGNTEAFF
TGTGCCATTGACACGGGAAACACTGAAGCTTTCTTT
>.|TRBJ2-3|TRBD2|TRBV20-1
CSTTGGRTDTQYF
TGCTCGACCACGGGAGGGCGCACAGATACGCAGTATTTT
>many|TRBJ2-3|.|TRBV12-3/TRBV12-4
CASGVGTDTQYF
TGTGCCAGCGGGGTGGGCACAGATACGCAGTATTTT
>.|TRBJ2-1|.|TRBV20-1
CSAYLGRLNSYNEQFF
TGCAGTGCCTACCTCGGACGGCTGAACTCCTACAATGAGCAGTTCTTC
>once|TRBJ1-2|.|TRBV19
CASSIFTNYGYTF
TGTGCCAGTAGTATCTTTACTAACTATGGCTACACCTTC
>many|TRBJ1-5|.|TRBV12-3/TRBV12-4
CASSPIGGIQPQHF
TGTGCCAGCAGTCCCATTGGGGGTATTCAGCCCCAGCATTTT
>.|TRBJ2-3|TRBD2|TRBV6-4
CASSGLAGGTDTQYF
TGTGCCAGCAGCGGACTAGCGGGGGGCACAGATACGCAGTATTTT
>.|TRBJ1-6|.|TRBV20-1
CSARARGASPLHF
TGCAGTGCTAGAGCCCGAGGGGCTTCACCCCTCCACTTT
>once|TRBJ2-7|TRBD2|TRBV7-2
CASSLGAGVYEQYF
TGTGCCAGCAGCTTAGGAGCGGGAGTCTACGAGCAGTACTTC
>.|TRBJ1-6|.|TRBV9
CASSLTTEGESPLHF
TGTGCCAGCAGCTTGACGACAGAAGGAGAGTCACCCCTCCACTTT
>.|TRBJ2-7|.|TRBV10-3
CAISESGRESSYEQYF
TGTGCCATCAGTGAGTCGGGACGGGAGAGCTCCTACGAGCAGTACTTC
>.|TRBJ2-7|TRBD1|TRBV7-2
CASSLAEGQGIAHEQYF
TGTGCCAGCAGCTTAGCAGAGGGACAGGGAATTGCCCACGAGCAGTACTTC
>few|TRBJ1-5|.|TRBV7-6
CASTPAGPQGPQHF
TGTGCCAGCACCCCGGCAGGACCACAGGGGCCCCAGCATTTT
>.|TRBJ2-5|.|TRBV7-9
CASSLSSETQYF
TGTGCCAGCAGCTTATCTTCTGAGACCCAGTACTTC
>.|TRBJ1-5|.|TRBV7-8
CASSLGSNQHQHF
TGTGCCAGCAGCCTCGGTAGCAATCAGCACCAGCATTTT
>many|TRBJ1-6|TRBD1|TRBV6-6
CASHRTGRSPLHF
TGTGCCAGCCACCGGACAGGGCGGTCACCCCTCCACTTT
>.|TRBJ2-3|TRBD1|TRBV24-1
CASRTGTSTDTQYF
TGTGCCAGCCGGACAGGGACCAGCACAGATACGCAGTATTTT
>many|TRBJ1-1|.|TRBV6-2/TRBV6-3
CASRNREENTEAFF
TGTGCCAGCAGGAACAGGGAGGAGAACACTGAAGCTTTCTTT
>.|TRBJ2-1|TRBD1|TRBV2
CASSVNRGSNEQFF
TGTGCCAGCAGTGTTAACAGGGGGTCGAATGAGCAGTTCTTC
>many|TRBJ2-1|TRBD2|TRBV9
CASSMLAGGRHEQFF
TGTGCCAGCAGCATGCTAGCGGGGGGTCGGCATGAGCAGTTCTTC
>.|TRBJ2-1|TRBD1|TRBV7-2
CARSLGQGCGNEQFF
TGTGCCAGAAGCCTGGGACAGGGTTGTGGGAATGAGCAGTTCTTC
>.|TRBJ2-5|TRBD1|TRBV9
CASSASGQEKTQYF
TGTGCCAGCAGCGCGTCGGGACAGGAAAAGACCCAGTACTTC
>few|TRBJ2-7|.|TRBV7-2
CASSFTGVRDEQYF
TGTGCCAGCAGCTTTACGGGAGTTCGGGACGAGCAGTACTTC
>many|TRBJ1-3|.|TRBV6-2/TRBV6-3
CASVDGTSGNTIYF
TGTGCCAGTGTTGACGGCACCTCTGGAAACACCATATATTTT
>.|TRBJ2-1|.|TRBV10-1
CASSEDLLAEQFF
TGCGCCAGCAGTGAGGACCTACTAGCTGAGCAGTTCTTC
>many|TRBJ1-2|.|TRBV19
CASSPDMAANYGYTF
TGTGCCAGTAGTCCTGACATGGCTGCTAACTATGGCTACACCTTC
>few|TRBJ2-3|.|TRBV6-5
CASSEAKGTQRGF
TGTGCCAGCAGTGAAGCTAAGGGTACTCAGAGGGGATTT
>few|TRBJ2-1|TRBD1|TRBV19
CASSIGTGVYNEQFF
TGTGCCAGTAGTATTGGTACAGGGGTATACAATGAGCAGTTCTTC
>.|TRBJ2-7|TRBD2|TRBV10-2
CASSQAGGPAYEQYF
TGCGCCAGCAGTCAAGCGGGGGGGCCAGCCTACGAGCAGTACTTC
>.|TRBJ1-4|.|TRBV7-9
CASISAGHGEKLFF
TGTGCCAGCATTTCTGCCGGCCACGGGGAAAAACTGTTTTTT
>many|TRBJ1-1|.|TRBV5-1
CASSLEGRGYTEAFF
TGCGCCAGCAGCTTGGAGGGTCGCGGTTACACTGAAGCTTTCTTT
>.|TRBJ1-3|.|TRBV10-3
CAISGGRGGPGNTIYF
TGTGCCATCAGTGGGGGTAGGGGAGGCCCCGGAAACACCATTTATTTT
>.|TRBJ2-7|TRBD2|TRBV5-1
CASSQTGGHEQYF
TGCGCCAGCAGCCAGACGGGGGGGCACGAGCAGTACTTC
>.|TRBJ1-1|TRBD1|TRBV12-3/TRBV12-4
CASSQGSARGRAFF
TGTGCCAGCAGCCAAGGATCGGCCAGGGGGAGAGCTTTCTTT
>.|TRBJ1-2|TRBD1|TRBV25-1
CASGGGTGDGYTF
TGTGCCAGCGGGGGGGGGACAGGGGATGGCTACACCTTC